The 11 T cell receptor beta chains given below trace back to one sample, sequenced in a study of OX40 agonist ivuxolimab in advanced cancers. Profiled with immunoSEQ multiplex PCR; TCRdb holds only in-frame clones, not every one. The sample has 50,000 or so clones; roughly 90% are singletons. The sample in question was CD4+ or CD8+ T cells sorted from blood, obtained in a trial of the OX40 agonist ivuxolimab. The receptors derive from an adult with an advanced solid tumor such as melanoma, head and neck, liver or kidney cancer.

The rearrangement joins TRBV6-1 to TRBJ2-7; possibly TRBD1 or TRBD2 for D (5 bases each). V lost 3 bases and J 4 bases, leaving 19 bases between the germline ends. CDR1 and CDR2 (germline): MNHNS, SASEGT. The CDR3 is made up of 16 amino acids. For the CDR3, the DNA is TGTGCCAGCAGTGATAGGATCCGGGGCAGGAGATACGAGCAGTACTTC. Translated, it gives CASSDRIRGRRYEQYF.

This rearrangement joins TRBV29-1 to TRBJ2-3; TRBD2 agrees at 11 bases. V was clipped by 0 bases and J by 3 bases; unmatched bases: 11. The germline V gene has CDR1 SQVTM and CDR2 ANQGSEA. CDR3 length: 18 residues. The CDR3 region is CSVEDLILASGRTDTQYF. The DNA of the CDR3 is TGCAGCGTTGAAGACCTAATCCTGGCTAGCGGGAGGACAGATACGCAGTATTTT.

J is TRBJ2-7 and V is TRBV30; D may be TRBD1 (5 bases). CDR1 GTSNPN and CDR2 SVGIG come from the germline V gene (reference sequence). This CDR3 is built from 13 residues. Trimming left V 2 bases short and J 6 bases short, with 14 bases between. The CDR3 DNA is TGTGCCTGGAGTTTAGGGGAAGTAGGCGAGCAGTACTTC. This gives the protein CAWSLGEVGEQYF.

The CDR3, as DNA: TGTGCCAGCAGCCAAACAGGAAGGGGGACCCAGTACTTC. It translates to CASSQTGRGTQYF. The V gene is TRBV7-9, the J gene TRBJ2-5, with D perhaps matching TRBD1 (5 bases). V was shortened by 5 bases and J by 7 bases, with 14 bases between the two germline ends. CDR1 and CDR2 (germline): SEHNR, FQNEAQ (reference sequence). The CDR3 is 13 amino acids.

V usage is TRBV6-1 and J usage is TRBJ2-2, with 10 nucleotides matching TRBD2. Germline values: CDR1 MNHNS, CDR2 SASEGT. The CDR3 extends over 16 amino acids. With V trimmed by 4 bases and J by 0 bases, 2 bases remained unmatched. In DNA form, the CDR3 reads TGTGCCAGCAGTGGGCTAGCGGGAGCGAACACCGGGGAGCTGTTTTTT. This codes for CASSGLAGANTGELFF.

The chain recombines TRBV5-1 with TRBJ2-7; D might be TRBD1 (6 bases). V lost 7 bases and J 3 bases, leaving 11 bases between the germline ends. Germline values: CDR1 SGHRS, CDR2 YFSETQ. This CDR3 is built from 12 residues. The CDR3 here is CASSEQGYEQYF. CDR3 sequence (DNA): TGCGCCAGCTCCGAACAGGGCTACGAGCAGTACTTC.

This clone was counted once. The V gene is TRBV15, the J gene TRBJ2-7; TRBD1 or TRBD2 may be the D gene (5 bases each). The CDR3 contains 15 residues. Deletions cut 4 bases from V and 4 bases from J, with 17 bases between. From germline, CDR1 is LNHNV and CDR2 YYDKDF (reference sequence). The CDR3 loop is CATSIPGTDRYEQYF. CDR3 DNA sequence: TGTGCCACCAGCATCCCCGGGACCGATAGGTACGAGCAGTACTTC.

The genes are TRBV28 and TRBJ1-2; 7 bases line up with TRBD1. This CDR3 contains 13 residues. The germline CDR1 and CDR2 sequences are MDHEN and SYDVKM. Unmatched junction bases numbered 9, after V lost 6 bases and J lost 8 bases. This CDR3 reads CASSKGQQRGYTF. DNA of the CDR3: TGTGCCAGCAGCAAGGGACAGCAGCGGGGCTACACCTTC.

The rearrangement links TRBV4-2 to TRBJ2-3; 15 nucleotides agree with TRBD2. The CDR3 consists of 19 residues. V lost 3 bases to trimming and J lost 4 bases; unmatched junction nucleotides: 11. The germline V gene has CDR1 LGHNA and CDR2 YNFKEQ. This chain's CDR3 is CASSQPGLAGGGAADTQYF. DNA of the CDR3: TGTGCCAGCAGCCAGCCGGGACTAGCGGGAGGAGGAGCGGCAGATACGCAGTATTTT.

This chain uses TRBV6-5 with TRBJ2-7; 7 positions match TRBD2. After removal of 6 bases from V and 2 bases from J, the junction contained 4 bases not matched to a gene. The CDR3 contains 13 residues. Germline CDR1 reads MNHEY; CDR2 reads SVGAGI. Written as DNA, the CDR3 is TGTGCCAGCAGGAGGAGCGGGACCTACGAGCAGTACTTC. This sequence encodes CASRRSGTYEQYF.

This rearrangement joins TRBV27 to TRBJ1-6, with D hard to call. Germline CDR1 and CDR2: MNHEY and SMNVEV (reference sequence). The ends were cut back, 3 bases at V and 9 bases at J, with 12 bases in the middle. There are 14 residues in the CDR3. The CDR3 sequence: CASSLWGRGSPLHF. CDR3 DNA: TGTGCCAGCAGTTTGTGGGGTCGTGGTTCACCCCTCCACTTT.